The 3 T cell receptor delta chains given below trace back to one sample, sequenced in a study of gamma-delta T cells after stem cell transplantation. TCRdb reanalysed the RT-PCR reads via CATT. The data contain approximately 2,200 delta-chain clones, approximately 7.1% of them singletons. Specimen: gamma-delta T cells. Source of these receptors: a human donor. It is not recorded whose cells these are; they may come from a transplant donor.

This clone was observed a handful of times. The TCRdb protein comes from a much larger clone and disagrees with this DNA's translation at residue 4, likely due to a read error; the protein given here is derived from the DNA. The genes are TRDV2 and TRDJ1; 13 nucleotides agree with TRDD3. Unmatched junction bases numbered 11, after V lost 5 bases and J lost 6 bases. CDR1 is GEAIGNYY, CDR2 EKD, per germline. The CDR3 has 16 amino acids. In DNA, the CDR3 is TGTGCCTGTGGCACGGTACTGGGGGATACGCCGAATAAACTCATCTTT. Encoded protein: CACGTVLGDTPNKLIF.

Points on this clone: TCRdb pairs this DNA with a much larger clone's protein that differs at residue 17, likely a read error; the protein shown was translated from the DNA. This chain uses TRDV2 with TRDJ1; 8 nucleotides line up with TRDD3. Germline CDR1 reads GEAIGNYY; CDR2 reads EKD. The CDR3 spans 19 residues. The CDR3 protein is CACDTISHTGGLYTDKRIF. CDR3 in DNA: TGTGCCTGTGACACAATCTCGCATACTGGGGGCCTGTACACCGATAAACGCATCTTT.

Sample share makes this clone medium-sized. The chain couples TRDV2 to TRDJ1; tentative D call: TRDD3 (6 bases). The CDR3 totals 16 residues. V lost 3 bases, J lost 0 bases, and 16 bases lay in between. Germline V gives CDR1 GEAIGNYY, CDR2 EKD. CDR3 in DNA: TGTGCCTGTGACGATATGGGGGGCCTTTACACCGATAAACTCATCTTT. It translates to CACDDMGGLYTDKLIF.